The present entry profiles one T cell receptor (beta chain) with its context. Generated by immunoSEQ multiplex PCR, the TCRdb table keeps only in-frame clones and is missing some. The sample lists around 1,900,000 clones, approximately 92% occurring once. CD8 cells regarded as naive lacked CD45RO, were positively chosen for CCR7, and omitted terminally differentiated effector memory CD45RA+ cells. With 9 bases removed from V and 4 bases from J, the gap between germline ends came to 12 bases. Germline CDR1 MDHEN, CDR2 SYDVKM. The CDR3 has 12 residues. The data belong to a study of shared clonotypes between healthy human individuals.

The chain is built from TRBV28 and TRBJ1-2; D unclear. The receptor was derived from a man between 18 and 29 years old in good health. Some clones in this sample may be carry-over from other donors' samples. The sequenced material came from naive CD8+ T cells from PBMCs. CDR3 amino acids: CASTGETYGYTF. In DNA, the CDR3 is TGTGCCAGTACCGGGGAGACCTATGGCTACACCTTC.